Sequencing of this T cell receptor beta chain was carried out in a study of blood T cells in healthy people across ages. Study-level findings and limits: Shifts in expanded clonotypes may have been confounded by donor CMV status, which was unknown. Higher naive T cell percentage went strongly together with higher TCR beta diversity. There were more naive CD4+ cells and higher diversity in long-lived donors than in aged donors.

Deletions cut 3 bases from V and 8 bases from J, with 10 bases between. Germline values: CDR1 MGHRA, CDR2 YSYEKL. This CDR3 region has 12 residues. This clonotype was observed a few times. Its antigen remains unknown. Through a sample-barcoded 5' primer and a J-beta primer mix, a second PCR was run for roughly 7 to 12 cycles. Each TCR beta cDNA got a 12-nucleotide random molecular identifier. TCRdb processed the 5' RACE reads anew with MiXCR; each CDR3 protein has one entry. The table has 1.5 million or so distinct CDR3 sequences, roughly 40% seen once; the top ten hold 7% to 9.5%. Sequencing input: blood. The origin of this receptor is a woman in her late teens or twenties in good health. The chain couples TRBV4-1 to TRBJ1-1; D possibly corresponds to TRBD1 (6 bases). CDR3: CASSHQGQEAFF. In DNA form, the CDR3 reads TGCGCCAGCAGCCATCAAGGACAGGAAGCTTTCTTT.